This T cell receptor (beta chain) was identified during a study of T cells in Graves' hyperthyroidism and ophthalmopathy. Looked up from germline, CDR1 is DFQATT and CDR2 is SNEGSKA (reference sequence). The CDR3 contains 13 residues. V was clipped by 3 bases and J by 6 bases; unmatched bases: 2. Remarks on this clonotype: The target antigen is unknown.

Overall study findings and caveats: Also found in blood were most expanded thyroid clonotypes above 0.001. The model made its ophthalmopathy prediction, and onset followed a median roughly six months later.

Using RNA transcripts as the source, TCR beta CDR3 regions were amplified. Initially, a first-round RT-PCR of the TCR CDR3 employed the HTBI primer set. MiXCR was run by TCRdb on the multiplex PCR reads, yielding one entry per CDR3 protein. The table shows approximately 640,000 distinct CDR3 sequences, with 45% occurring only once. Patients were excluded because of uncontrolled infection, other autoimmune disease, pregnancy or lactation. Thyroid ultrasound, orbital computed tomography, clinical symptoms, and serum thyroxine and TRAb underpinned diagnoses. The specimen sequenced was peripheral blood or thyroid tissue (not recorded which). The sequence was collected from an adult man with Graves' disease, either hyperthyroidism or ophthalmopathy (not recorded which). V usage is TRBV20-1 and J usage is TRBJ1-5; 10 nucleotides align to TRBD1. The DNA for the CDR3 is TGCAGTGCTAGGACAGGGGGCAGTCAGCCCCAGCATTTT. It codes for CSARTGGSQPQHF.